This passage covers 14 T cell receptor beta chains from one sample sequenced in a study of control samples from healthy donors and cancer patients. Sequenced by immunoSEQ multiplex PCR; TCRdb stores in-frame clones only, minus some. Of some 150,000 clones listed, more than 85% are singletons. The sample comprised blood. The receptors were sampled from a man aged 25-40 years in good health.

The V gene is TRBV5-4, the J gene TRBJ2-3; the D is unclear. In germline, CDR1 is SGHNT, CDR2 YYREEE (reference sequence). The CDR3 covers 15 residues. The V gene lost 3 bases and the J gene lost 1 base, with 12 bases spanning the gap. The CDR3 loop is CASSSRNFGTDTQYF. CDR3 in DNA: TGTGCCAGCAGCTCCCGCAATTTCGGCACAGATACGCAGTATTTT. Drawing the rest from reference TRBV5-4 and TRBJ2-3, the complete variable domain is ETGVTQSPTHLIKTRGQQVTLRCSSQSGHNTVSWYQQALGQGPQFIFQYYREEENGRGNFPPRFSGLQFPNYSSELNVNALELDDSALYLCASSSRNFGTDTQYFGPGTRLTVL.

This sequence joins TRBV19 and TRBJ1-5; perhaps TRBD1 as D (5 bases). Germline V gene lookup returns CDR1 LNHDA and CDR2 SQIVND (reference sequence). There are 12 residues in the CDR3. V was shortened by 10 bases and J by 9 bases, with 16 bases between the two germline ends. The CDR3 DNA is TGTGCCACCCGGACCGGGGGAAGGCCCCAGCATTTT. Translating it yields CATRTGGRPQHF. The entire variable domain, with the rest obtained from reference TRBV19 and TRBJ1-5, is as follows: DGGITQSPKYLFRKEGQNVTLSCEQNLNHDAMYWYRQDPGQGLRLIYYSQIVNDFQKGDIAEGYSVSREKKESFPLTVTSAQKNPTAFYLCATRTGGRPQHFGDGTRLSIL.

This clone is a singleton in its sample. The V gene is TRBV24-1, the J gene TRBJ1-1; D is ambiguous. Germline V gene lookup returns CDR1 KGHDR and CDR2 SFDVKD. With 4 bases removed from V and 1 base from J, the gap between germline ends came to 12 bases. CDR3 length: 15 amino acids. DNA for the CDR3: TGTGCCACCAGTGACTTAGGCCGGGAGAACACTGAAGCTTTCTTT. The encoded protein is CATSDLGRENTEAFF.

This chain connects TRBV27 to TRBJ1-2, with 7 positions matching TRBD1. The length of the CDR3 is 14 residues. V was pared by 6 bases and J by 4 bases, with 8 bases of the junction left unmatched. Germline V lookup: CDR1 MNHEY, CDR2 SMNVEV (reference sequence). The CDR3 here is CASSGRDRVYGYTF. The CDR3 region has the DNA TGTGCCAGCAGCGGGCGGGACAGAGTCTATGGCTACACCTTC.

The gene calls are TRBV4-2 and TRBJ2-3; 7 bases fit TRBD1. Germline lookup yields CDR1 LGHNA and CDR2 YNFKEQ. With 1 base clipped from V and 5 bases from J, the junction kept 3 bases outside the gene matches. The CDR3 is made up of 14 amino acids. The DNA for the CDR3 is TGTGCCAGCAGCCAAGTAGGGGGCGGAGATACGCAGTATTTT. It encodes CASSQVGGGDTQYF.

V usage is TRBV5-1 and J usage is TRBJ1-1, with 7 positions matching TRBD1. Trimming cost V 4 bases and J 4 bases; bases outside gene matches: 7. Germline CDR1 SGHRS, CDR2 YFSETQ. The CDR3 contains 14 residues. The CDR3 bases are TGCGCCAGCAGCGGGGTATCAGGGGGCACTGAAGCTTTCTTT. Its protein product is CASSGVSGGTEAFF.

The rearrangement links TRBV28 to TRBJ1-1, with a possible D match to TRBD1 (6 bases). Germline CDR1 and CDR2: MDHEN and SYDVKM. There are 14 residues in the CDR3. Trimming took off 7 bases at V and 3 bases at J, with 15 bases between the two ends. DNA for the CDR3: TGTGCCAGCAAGGGGGGAGAGGAATACACTGAAGCTTTCTTT. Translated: CASKGGEEYTEAFF.

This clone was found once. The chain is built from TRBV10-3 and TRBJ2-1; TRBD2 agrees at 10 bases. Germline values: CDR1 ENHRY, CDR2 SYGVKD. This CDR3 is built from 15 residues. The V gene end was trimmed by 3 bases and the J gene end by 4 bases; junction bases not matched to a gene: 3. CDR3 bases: TGTGCCATCAGTGACAGCGGGGGGGGTTACAATGAGCAGTTCTTC. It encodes CAISDSGGGYNEQFF.

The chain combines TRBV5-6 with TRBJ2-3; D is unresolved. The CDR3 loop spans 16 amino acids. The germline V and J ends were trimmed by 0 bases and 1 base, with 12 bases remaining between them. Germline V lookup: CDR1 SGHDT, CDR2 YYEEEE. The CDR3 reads CASSLANGKGTDTQYF. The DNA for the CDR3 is TGTGCCAGCAGCTTGGCGAATGGGAAGGGCACAGATACGCAGTATTTT.

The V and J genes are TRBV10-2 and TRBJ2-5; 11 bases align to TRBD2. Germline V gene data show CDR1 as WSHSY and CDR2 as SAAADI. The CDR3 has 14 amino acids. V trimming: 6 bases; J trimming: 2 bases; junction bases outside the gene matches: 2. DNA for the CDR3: TGCGCCAGCAGATTAGCGGGGGGGCAAGAGACCCAGTACTTC. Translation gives CASRLAGGQETQYF.

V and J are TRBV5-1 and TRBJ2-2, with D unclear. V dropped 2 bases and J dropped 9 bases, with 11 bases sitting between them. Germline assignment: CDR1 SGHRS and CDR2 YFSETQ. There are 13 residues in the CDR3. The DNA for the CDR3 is TGCGCCAGCAGCTTTGGACGCGACCGGGAGCTGTTTTTT. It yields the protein CASSFGRDRELFF.

The CDR3 reads CASSDRSLYGYTF. In nucleotides, the CDR3 is TGTGCCAGCAGCGACAGGTCCCTCTATGGCTACACCTTC. This sequence joins TRBV2 and TRBJ1-2; D might be TRBD1 (6 bases). The germline V and J ends were trimmed by 6 bases and 4 bases, with 12 bases remaining between them. This CDR3 has 13 residues. Looked up from germline, CDR1 is SNHLY and CDR2 is FYNNEI. The entire variable domain, with the rest obtained from reference TRBV2 and TRBJ1-2, is as follows: EPEVTQTPSHQVTQMGQEVILRCVPISNHLYFYWYRQILGQKVEFLVSFYNNEISEKSEIFDDQFSVERPDGSNFTLKIRSTKLEDSAMYFCASSDRSLYGYTFGSGTRLTVV.

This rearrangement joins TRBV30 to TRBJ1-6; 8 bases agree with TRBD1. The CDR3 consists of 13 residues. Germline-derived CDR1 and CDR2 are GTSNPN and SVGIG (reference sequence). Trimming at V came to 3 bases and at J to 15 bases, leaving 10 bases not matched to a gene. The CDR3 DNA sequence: TGTGCCTGGAGCCGAGGACAGGGAACTAACCTCCACTTT. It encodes CAWSRGQGTNLHF. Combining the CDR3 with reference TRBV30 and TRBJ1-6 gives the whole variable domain SQTIHQWPATLVQPVGSPLSLECTVEGTSNPNLYWYRQAAGRGLQLLFYSVGIGQISSEVPQNLSASRPQDRQFILSSKKLLLSDSGFYLCAWSRGQGTNLHFGNGTRLTVT.

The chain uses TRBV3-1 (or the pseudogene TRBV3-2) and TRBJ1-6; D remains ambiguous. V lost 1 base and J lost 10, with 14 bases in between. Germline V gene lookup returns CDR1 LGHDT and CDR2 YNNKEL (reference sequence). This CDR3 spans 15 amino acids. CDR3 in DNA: TGTGCCAGCAGCCAAGGTGGGGTGACCGGGTCACCCCTCCACTTT. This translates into CASSQGGVTGSPLHF.